This entry lists 6 T cell receptor beta chains sequenced from one sample in a study of blood T cell repertoires in COVID-19. Clones were read by immunoSEQ multiplex PCR, and TCRdb kept only the in-frame ones, dropping some. The sample carries about 220,000 clones, 82% recorded once. Input material: PBMCs or T cells enriched from blood (not recorded which). Source of these receptors: a woman aged 55 to 70 who had recovered from COVID-19.

The gene calls are TRBV7-2 and TRBJ2-1; 11 nucleotides align to TRBD2. CDR3 size: 14 residues. V was pared by 2 bases and J by 8 bases, with 2 bases of the junction left unmatched. The germline V gene encodes CDR1 SGHTA and CDR2 FQGNSA. The CDR3 sequence is CASSLNSGRDEQFF. The CDR3 DNA is TGTGCCAGCAGCTTAAATAGCGGGAGGGATGAGCAGTTCTTC.

The J gene is TRBJ2-5, the V gene TRBV2; D is possibly TRBD2 (6 bases). CDR1 is SNHLY, CDR2 FYNNEI, per germline. CDR3 length: 16 amino acids. V was pared by 6 bases and J by 1 base, with 18 bases between. The CDR3 bases are TGTGCCAGCAGGCTTGGGACTGCCGGGGGCCAAGAGACCCAGTACTTC. As protein: CASRLGTAGGQETQYF.

V and J are TRBV3-1 (or the pseudogene TRBV3-2) and TRBJ2-4, with TRBD1 matching 7 bases. CDR1 and CDR2 from the germline V gene are LGHDT and YNNKEL (reference sequence). The J segment lost 9 bases and the V segment lost 3 bases, leaving 5 bases of the junction unmatched. The CDR3 is 13 amino acids. The CDR3 DNA reads as TGTGCCAGCAGCCATGGACAGGTGATCATTCAGTACTTC. It encodes CASSHGQVIIQYF.

The chain uses TRBV5-4 and TRBJ1-1; 8 bases agree with TRBD1. The V gene's germline CDR1 is SGHNT and CDR2 YYREEE (reference sequence). Trimming took 0 bases from V and 6 from J; bases not matched to a gene: 7. The CDR3 loop spans 15 amino acids. CDR3 region: CASSLARQGAAEAFF. The CDR3 bases are TGTGCCAGCAGCTTGGCGAGGCAGGGGGCCGCTGAAGCTTTCTTT.

The chain is built from TRBV5-4 and TRBJ2-7; 7 nucleotides line up with TRBD1. This CDR3 is built from 13 residues. Germline values: CDR1 SGHNT, CDR2 YYREEE (reference sequence). V trimming: 3 bases; J trimming: 5 bases; junction bases outside the gene matches: 5. The CDR3 DNA follows: TGTGCCAGCAGCTCACCGACAGGGAACGAGCAGTACTTC. Its translation: CASSSPTGNEQYF.

The chain employs TRBV2 and TRBJ1-2, with TRBD1 matching over 9 bases. Germline V gene lookup returns CDR1 SNHLY and CDR2 FYNNEI. The CDR3 loop spans 19 amino acids. V trimming: 0 bases; J trimming: 0 bases; junction bases outside the gene matches: 11. The CDR3, as DNA: TGTGCCAGCAGTGAAGCACGTCTCGGGACAGGGAGAACTAACTATGGCTACACCTTC. Protein: CASSEARLGTGRTNYGYTF.